The rows below give T cell receptor beta chains drawn from one sample of a study of response to subunit inactivated influenza vaccine. TCRdb itself ran the RT-PCR reads through MiXCR, one entry per CDR3 protein. There are around 650,000 distinct CDR3 sequences in the sample; around 16% occur only once, and roughly 12% lies in the top ten. Sample: PBMCs from blood, taken 11 to 12 days after vaccination. The receptor source for this set is a man aged 45 to 65 who received an inactivated influenza vaccine. CDR3s include the opening cysteine and the closing phenylalanine or tryptophan. The order of the fields is D gene, J gene, clone size, V gene, CDR3 DNA, CDR3 protein. D genes are given only for firm matches. Clone size is given for some rows only: seen once, a few or many times, or a class if the clone is expanded.

d_call: TRBD1
j_call: TRBJ1-1
clone_size: .
v_call: TRBV7-2
cdr3_nt: TGTGCCAGCAGCCCCGGACAGGGACGGTTCGCTGAAGCTTTCTTT
cdr3_aa: CASSPGQGRFAEAFF

d_call: TRBD2
j_call: TRBJ2-2
clone_size: .
v_call: TRBV20-1
cdr3_nt: TGCAGTGCTAGAGGTTATGTAGCGGGGGTCCACACCGGGGAGCTGTTTTTT
cdr3_aa: CSARGYVAGVHTGELFF

d_call: .
j_call: TRBJ2-3
clone_size: .
v_call: TRBV29-1
cdr3_nt: TGCAGCGTTGCGAGGATCTTGACAGATACGCAGTATTTT
cdr3_aa: CSVARILTDTQYF

d_call: .
j_call: TRBJ2-5
clone_size: many
v_call: TRBV19
cdr3_nt: TGTGCCAGCTCTCGGGGATTAGAGACCCAGTACTTC
cdr3_aa: CASSRGLETQYF

d_call: .
j_call: TRBJ2-7
clone_size: many
v_call: TRBV10-3
cdr3_nt: TGTGCCGTAGGGACCGGGATCCCACCAGAGCAGTACTTC
cdr3_aa: CAVGTGIPPEQYF

d_call: .
j_call: TRBJ2-1
clone_size: .
v_call: TRBV29-1
cdr3_nt: TGCAGCGTTGCCCCTAGCATCAATGAGCAGTTCTTC
cdr3_aa: CSVAPSINEQFF

d_call: TRBD2
j_call: TRBJ2-5
clone_size: .
v_call: TRBV3-1
cdr3_nt: TGTGCCAGCAGCCAAGAAATCCGGGAGGGCCAAGAGACCCAGTACTTC
cdr3_aa: CASSQEIREGQETQYF

d_call: TRBD1
j_call: TRBJ2-1
clone_size: .
v_call: TRBV20-1
cdr3_nt: TGCAGTGCTAGAGGGACAGGTCGCTCCTACAATGAGCAGTTCTTC
cdr3_aa: CSARGTGRSYNEQFF

d_call: TRBD1
j_call: TRBJ1-1
clone_size: many
v_call: TRBV7-2
cdr3_nt: TGTGCCAGCAGCGAGGGACAGGGGAACACTGAAGCTTTCTTT
cdr3_aa: CASSEGQGNTEAFF

d_call: .
j_call: TRBJ2-4
clone_size: .
v_call: TRBV20-1
cdr3_nt: TGCAGTGCTAAGTTGGGACGGCAGTACTTC
cdr3_aa: CSAKLGRQYF

d_call: TRBD2
j_call: TRBJ2-7
clone_size: .
v_call: TRBV5-1
cdr3_nt: TGCGCCAGCAGTAGTAGCGGGGGGCTCGCCTACGAGCAGTACTTC
cdr3_aa: CASSSSGGLAYEQYF

d_call: .
j_call: TRBJ2-3
clone_size: few
v_call: TRBV20-1
cdr3_nt: TGCAGTGCCCGCCCGGGGCAGGCCAACGTTGGCACAGATACGCAGTATTTT
cdr3_aa: CSARPGQANVGTDTQYF